Listed below are T cell receptor beta chains from one sample, sequenced in a study of regulatory T cells in long-lasting Graves disease. One entry per CDR3 protein results from TCRdb running MiXCR on the multiplex PCR reads. This sample has hundreds of thousands of distinct CDR3 sequences; 16% occur once, and the top ten carry roughly 18%. This sample was shared with a second study, whose subject was T cells in Graves' hyperthyroidism and ophthalmopathy.

The source material was peripheral blood mononuclear cells (PBMCs), sampled at new diagnosis, from a patient treated with antithyroid drugs. These receptors came from a woman aged 25 to 39 with Graves disease. Both conserved end residues are part of each CDR3. A D gene is named only where the DNA matches it firmly. For some rows the clone size is stated as once, few or many, or as a class when expanded; others skip it.

J gene: TRBJ2-2
clone size: NA
V gene: TRBV28
D gene: NA
CDR3 length: 15
CDR3 DNA: TGTGCCAGCAAGATATCAGCAGGAAACACCGGGGAGCTGTTTTTT
CDR3 protein: CASKISAGNTGELFF

J gene: TRBJ1-1
clone size: many
V gene: TRBV11-2
D gene: NA
CDR3 length: 13
CDR3 DNA: TGTGCCAGCAGCTTACGGCAGACGGCTGAAGCTTTCTTT
CDR3 protein: CASSLRQTAEAFF

J gene: TRBJ2-1
clone size: NA
V gene: TRBV5-1
D gene: NA
CDR3 length: 14
CDR3 DNA: TGCGCCAGCACGCCTTCGGACAATTACAATGAGCAGTTCTTC
CDR3 protein: CASTPSDNYNEQFF

J gene: TRBJ2-1
clone size: many
V gene: TRBV3-1
D gene: NA
CDR3 length: 14
CDR3 DNA: TGTGCCAGCAGTGCAGGGACCCTTCGACTTGAGCAGTTCTTC
CDR3 protein: CASSAGTLRLEQFF

J gene: TRBJ1-1
clone size: NA
V gene: TRBV7-9
D gene: TRBD1
CDR3 length: 18
CDR3 DNA: TGTGCCAGCAGCTCGCGCCCGGACAGTCAGGGGGAGAACACTGAAGCTTTCTTT
CDR3 protein: CASSSRPDSQGENTEAFF

J gene: TRBJ2-1
clone size: NA
V gene: TRBV3-1
D gene: TRBD2
CDR3 length: 16
CDR3 DNA: TGTGCCAGCAGCCATGGGGGGACTAGCGGGAGAAATGAGCAGTTCTTC
CDR3 protein: CASSHGGTSGRNEQFF

J gene: TRBJ1-1
clone size: NA
V gene: TRBV5-1
D gene: NA
CDR3 length: 15
CDR3 DNA: TGCGCCAGCAGCTTGGGAACAACTTTGAACACTGAAGCTTTCTTT
CDR3 protein: CASSLGTTLNTEAFF

J gene: TRBJ1-5
clone size: once
V gene: TRBV6-5
D gene: NA
CDR3 length: 13
CDR3 DNA: TGTGCCAGCAGTTCTACGGAGGTGGGGCCCCAGCATTTT
CDR3 protein: CASSSTEVGPQHF

J gene: TRBJ1-3
clone size: few
V gene: TRBV5-6
D gene: TRBD1
CDR3 length: 16
CDR3 DNA: TGTGCCAGCAGCAAGGGACAGGGGGCCTCTGGAAACACCATATATTTT
CDR3 protein: CASSKGQGASGNTIYF

J gene: TRBJ1-2
clone size: few
V gene: TRBV6-5
D gene: TRBD1
CDR3 length: 17
CDR3 DNA: TGTGCCAGCAGTTCCGACAGGGGTTATTTAGGGTTATATGGCTACACCTTC
CDR3 protein: CASSSDRGYLGLYGYTF

J gene: TRBJ2-7
clone size: few
V gene: TRBV29-1
D gene: NA
CDR3 length: 12
CDR3 DNA: TGCAGCGTTTCGACATATTCCTACGAGCAGTACTTC
CDR3 protein: CSVSTYSYEQYF

J gene: TRBJ2-5
clone size: many
V gene: TRBV30
D gene: NA
CDR3 length: 11
CDR3 DNA: TGTGCCTGGAGTCCCGCGGCGACCCAGTACTTC
CDR3 protein: CAWSPAATQYF

J gene: TRBJ2-3
clone size: NA
V gene: TRBV4-1
D gene: NA
CDR3 length: 17
CDR3 DNA: TGCGCCAGCAGCCAGGGCCTAGCCGGCCGCGGCACAGATACGCAGTATTTT
CDR3 protein: CASSQGLAGRGTDTQYF

J gene: TRBJ2-1
clone size: NA
V gene: TRBV3-1
D gene: TRBD2
CDR3 length: 16
CDR3 DNA: TGTGCCAGCAAGGCGTCAGGCGGGAGCTCCTACAATGAGCAGTTCTTC
CDR3 protein: CASKASGGSSYNEQFF

J gene: TRBJ2-5
clone size: NA
V gene: TRBV9
D gene: NA
CDR3 length: 16
CDR3 DNA: TGTGCCAGCAGCCCCCCACTCGTAGGGGGAGGGGAGACCCAGTACTTC
CDR3 protein: CASSPPLVGGGETQYF

J gene: TRBJ1-1
clone size: many
V gene: TRBV13
D gene: NA
CDR3 length: 16
CDR3 DNA: TGTGCCAGCAGCTCGCCTCGGGGACGCTTGGACACTGAAGCTTTCTTT
CDR3 protein: CASSSPRGRLDTEAFF

J gene: TRBJ2-2
clone size: NA
V gene: TRBV29-1
D gene: NA
CDR3 length: 11
CDR3 DNA: TGCAGCGTTGAAGGGACCGGGGAGCTGTTTTTT
CDR3 protein: CSVEGTGELFF

J gene: TRBJ1-5
clone size: NA
V gene: TRBV4-1
D gene: NA
CDR3 length: 16
CDR3 DNA: TGCGCCAGCGCCCCGGACCGATCGTATAGCAATCAGCCCCAGCATTTT
CDR3 protein: CASAPDRSYSNQPQHF

J gene: TRBJ2-7
clone size: NA
V gene: TRBV10-3
D gene: NA
CDR3 length: 13
CDR3 DNA: TGTGCCATCAGTGTGGGGGACATGTACGAGCAGTACTTC
CDR3 protein: CAISVGDMYEQYF

J gene: TRBJ2-3
clone size: NA
V gene: TRBV10-2
D gene: TRBD1
CDR3 length: 13
CDR3 DNA: TGCGCCGGATCGGGACAGGGGTTAGATACGCAGTATTTT
CDR3 protein: CAGSGQGLDTQYF

J gene: TRBJ2-7
clone size: NA
V gene: TRBV6-1
D gene: NA
CDR3 length: 13
CDR3 DNA: TGTGCCAGTAGGAAGTTGGGTTTCCACGAGCAGTACTTC
CDR3 protein: CASRKLGFHEQYF

J gene: TRBJ2-7
clone size: few
V gene: TRBV3-1
D gene: TRBD2
CDR3 length: 14
CDR3 DNA: TGTGCCAGCAGTACGGGACTAGCGGCCTACGAGCAGTACTTC
CDR3 protein: CASSTGLAAYEQYF

J gene: TRBJ2-1
clone size: NA
V gene: TRBV5-1
D gene: NA
CDR3 length: 19
CDR3 DNA: TGCGCCAGCAGCCCGGGCAGGACAACGAAGAGCTTCTTCTACAATGAGCAGTTCTTC
CDR3 protein: CASSPGRTTKSFFYNEQFF

J gene: TRBJ2-7
clone size: many
V gene: TRBV10-1
D gene: TRBD1
CDR3 length: 14
CDR3 DNA: TGCGCCACCAACTCCCTGGGACAGGGTAATTGGCAGTACTTC
CDR3 protein: CATNSLGQGNWQYF

J gene: TRBJ2-2
clone size: few
V gene: TRBV10-3
D gene: NA
CDR3 length: 12
CDR3 DNA: TGTGCCATCGGGTCGGGAACCGGGGAGCTGTTTTTT
CDR3 protein: CAIGSGTGELFF

J gene: TRBJ1-2
clone size: NA
V gene: TRBV5-1
D gene: TRBD1
CDR3 length: 16
CDR3 DNA: TGCGCCAGCAGCGCGAGGGATGACAGGGAGAACTATGGCTACACCTTC
CDR3 protein: CASSARDDRENYGYTF

J gene: TRBJ2-1
clone size: many
V gene: TRBV7-2
D gene: NA
CDR3 length: 13
CDR3 DNA: TGTGCCAGCAGCTTATTCGGTAACAATGAGCAGTTCTTC
CDR3 protein: CASSLFGNNEQFF

J gene: TRBJ1-2
clone size: many
V gene: TRBV24-1
D gene: NA
CDR3 length: 11
CDR3 DNA: TGTGCCACCAGTGCCTTTGGTGGCTACACCTTC
CDR3 protein: CATSAFGGYTF

J gene: TRBJ2-1
clone size: NA
V gene: TRBV19
D gene: NA
CDR3 length: 14
CDR3 DNA: TGTGCCAGTAGATGGGCGCGGGGCTACAATGAGCAGTTCTTC
CDR3 protein: CASRWARGYNEQFF

J gene: TRBJ2-7
clone size: many
V gene: TRBV11-2
D gene: NA
CDR3 length: 11
CDR3 DNA: TGTGCCAGCAGATCCGGTAGTGAGCAGTACTTC
CDR3 protein: CASRSGSEQYF

J gene: TRBJ2-7
clone size: NA
V gene: TRBV6-9
D gene: TRBD2
CDR3 length: 17
CDR3 DNA: TGTGCCAGCAGTTACCACCGGACTAGCGGGGCAACCTACGAGCAGTACTTC
CDR3 protein: CASSYHRTSGATYEQYF

J gene: TRBJ2-7
clone size: few
V gene: TRBV9
D gene: NA
CDR3 length: 14
CDR3 DNA: TGTGCCAGCAGCGTAGAGGTAGGGGTCTACGAGCAGTACTTC
CDR3 protein: CASSVEVGVYEQYF

J gene: TRBJ2-4
clone size: NA
V gene: TRBV19
D gene: NA
CDR3 length: 17
CDR3 DNA: TGTGCCAGTAGCCCAACAGGGCCCATGGGAACCAAAAACATTCAGTACTTC
CDR3 protein: CASSPTGPMGTKNIQYF

J gene: TRBJ2-5
clone size: NA
V gene: TRBV7-2
D gene: NA
CDR3 length: 17
CDR3 DNA: TGTGCCAGCAGCTTAGTTCGCCTCACTAGCAGCGAAGAGACCCAGTACTTC
CDR3 protein: CASSLVRLTSSEETQYF

J gene: TRBJ2-1
clone size: NA
V gene: TRBV7-3
D gene: TRBD2
CDR3 length: 16
CDR3 DNA: TGTGCCAGCAGCTTAATGGCTAGCGGGAGCTGGGATGAGCAGTTCTTC
CDR3 protein: CASSLMASGSWDEQFF

J gene: TRBJ1-5
clone size: few
V gene: TRBV20-1
D gene: NA
CDR3 length: 13
CDR3 DNA: TGCAGTGCTAGAGGTGTTGAAGGACAGCCCCAGCATTTT
CDR3 protein: CSARGVEGQPQHF

J gene: TRBJ1-6
clone size: few
V gene: TRBV10-3
D gene: NA
CDR3 length: 18
CDR3 DNA: TGTGCCATCAGGGATCAGGGGCGTCTTGGGTCCTATAATTCACCCCTCCACTTT
CDR3 protein: CAIRDQGRLGSYNSPLHF

J gene: TRBJ2-5
clone size: many
V gene: TRBV7-3
D gene: NA
CDR3 length: 13
CDR3 DNA: TGTGCCAGCAGCACGGGACCAACAGAGACCCAGTACTTC
CDR3 protein: CASSTGPTETQYF

J gene: TRBJ1-5
clone size: few
V gene: TRBV3-1
D gene: NA
CDR3 length: 14
CDR3 DNA: TGTGCCAGCGAAAAAACAGGGTCGGGTCAGCCCCAGCATTTT
CDR3 protein: CASEKTGSGQPQHF

J gene: TRBJ1-5
clone size: many
V gene: TRBV6-1
D gene: TRBD1
CDR3 length: 14
CDR3 DNA: TGTGCCAGCAGGGCGACAGGGCCCGTTCAGCCCCAGCATTTT
CDR3 protein: CASRATGPVQPQHF

J gene: TRBJ2-1
clone size: NA
V gene: TRBV6-1
D gene: TRBD2
CDR3 length: 15
CDR3 DNA: TGTGCCAGCAGAAGACTAGCGGGAGGGCCGAATGAGCAGTTCTTC
CDR3 protein: CASRRLAGGPNEQFF

J gene: TRBJ2-1
clone size: NA
V gene: TRBV11-2
D gene: NA
CDR3 length: 24
CDR3 DNA: TGTGCCAGCAGCTTATGGGGTCCACATGATAGATGGGTTCTTCCCATCTCGGGTCCAAATGAGCAGTTCTTC
CDR3 protein: CASSLWGPHDRWVLPISGPNEQFF

J gene: TRBJ2-1
clone size: few
V gene: TRBV24-1
D gene: TRBD2
CDR3 length: 15
CDR3 DNA: TGTGCCACCAGTTTTGGGGGGGGAGGCTACAATGAGCAGTTCTTC
CDR3 protein: CATSFGGGGYNEQFF